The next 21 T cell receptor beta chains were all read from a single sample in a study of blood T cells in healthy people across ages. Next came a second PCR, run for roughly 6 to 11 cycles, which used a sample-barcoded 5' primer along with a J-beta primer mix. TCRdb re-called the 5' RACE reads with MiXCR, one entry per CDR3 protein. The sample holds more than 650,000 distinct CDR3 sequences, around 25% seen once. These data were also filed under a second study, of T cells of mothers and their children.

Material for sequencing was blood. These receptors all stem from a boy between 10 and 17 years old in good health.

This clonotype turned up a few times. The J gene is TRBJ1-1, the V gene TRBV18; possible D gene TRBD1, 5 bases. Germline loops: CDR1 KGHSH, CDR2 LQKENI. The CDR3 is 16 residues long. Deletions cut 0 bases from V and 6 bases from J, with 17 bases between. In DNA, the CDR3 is TGTGCCAGCTCACCACCCAGCCAGGGCGGTTTGGCTGAAGCTTTCTTT. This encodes CASSPPSQGGLAEAFF.

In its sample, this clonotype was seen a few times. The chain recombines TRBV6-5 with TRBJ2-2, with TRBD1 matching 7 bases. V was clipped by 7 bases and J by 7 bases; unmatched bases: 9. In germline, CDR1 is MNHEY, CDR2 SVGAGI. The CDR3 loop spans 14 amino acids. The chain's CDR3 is CASNPTGPSGELFF. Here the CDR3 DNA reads TGTGCCAGCAACCCGACAGGGCCCAGCGGGGAGCTGTTTTTT.

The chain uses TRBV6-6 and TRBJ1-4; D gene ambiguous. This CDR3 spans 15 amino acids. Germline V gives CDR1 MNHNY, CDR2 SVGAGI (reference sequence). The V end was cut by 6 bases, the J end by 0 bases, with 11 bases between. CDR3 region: CASRRDTSTNEKLFF. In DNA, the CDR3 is TGTGCCAGCAGGAGAGACACTTCAACTAATGAAAAACTGTTTTTT.

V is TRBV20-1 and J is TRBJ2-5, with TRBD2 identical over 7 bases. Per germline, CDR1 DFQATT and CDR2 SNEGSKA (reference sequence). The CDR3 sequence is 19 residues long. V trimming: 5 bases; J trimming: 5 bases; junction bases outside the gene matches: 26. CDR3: CSAWTSNHKTYFFGETQYF. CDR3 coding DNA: TGCAGTGCTTGGACTAGTAATCATAAAACCTATTTCTTTGGGGAGACCCAGTACTTC.

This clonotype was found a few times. The CDR3 sequence: CASRTGTPSYNEQFF. The DNA for the CDR3 is TGTGCCAGCAGGACCGGGACTCCGTCCTACAATGAGCAGTTCTTC. The chain uses TRBV12-3 or TRBV12-4 and TRBJ2-1, with D possibly being TRBD2 (6 bases). This CDR3 spans 15 amino acids. Trimming left V 6 bases short and J 1 base short, with 13 bases between.

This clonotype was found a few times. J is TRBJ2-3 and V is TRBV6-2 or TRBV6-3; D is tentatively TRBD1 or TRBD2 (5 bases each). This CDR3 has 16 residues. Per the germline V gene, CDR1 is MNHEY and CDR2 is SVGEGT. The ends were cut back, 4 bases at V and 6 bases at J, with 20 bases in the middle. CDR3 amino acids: CASSWSRGPRGDTQYF. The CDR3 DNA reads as TGTGCCAGCAGTTGGTCTAGGGGTCCCCGAGGGGATACGCAGTATTTT.

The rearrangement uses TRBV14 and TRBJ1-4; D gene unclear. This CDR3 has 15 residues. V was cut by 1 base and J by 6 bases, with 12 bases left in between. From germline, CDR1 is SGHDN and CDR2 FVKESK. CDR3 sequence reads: CASSQGQATHEKLFF. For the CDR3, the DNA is TGTGCCAGCAGCCAAGGGCAGGCGACCCATGAAAAACTGTTTTTT.

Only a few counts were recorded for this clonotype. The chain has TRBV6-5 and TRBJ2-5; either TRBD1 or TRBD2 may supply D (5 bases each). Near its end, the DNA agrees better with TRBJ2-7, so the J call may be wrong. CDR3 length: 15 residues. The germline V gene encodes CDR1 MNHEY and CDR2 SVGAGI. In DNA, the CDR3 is TGTGCCAGCAGTTATGGGACGGAGAGCTCCTACGAGCAGTACTTC. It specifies CASSYGTESSYEQYF.

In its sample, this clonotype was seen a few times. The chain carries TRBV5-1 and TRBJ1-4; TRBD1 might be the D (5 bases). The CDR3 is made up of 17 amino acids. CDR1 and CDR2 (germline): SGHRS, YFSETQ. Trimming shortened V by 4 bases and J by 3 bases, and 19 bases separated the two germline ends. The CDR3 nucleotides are TGCGCCAGCAGCATGGGATCCTCAGGGAAGGCTAATGAAAAACTGTTTTTT. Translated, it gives CASSMGSSGKANEKLFF.

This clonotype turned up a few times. The CDR3 DNA is TGTGCCAGCAGCGGGGGGCCTGAAGCTTTCTTT. Protein sequence: CASSGGPEAFF. The gene calls are TRBV2 and TRBJ1-1, with a tentative D call TRBD1 (6 bases). Germline V gene sequence: CDR1 SNHLY, CDR2 FYNNEI. The CDR3 consists of 11 residues. V was shortened by 6 bases and J by 6 bases, with 8 bases between the two germline ends.

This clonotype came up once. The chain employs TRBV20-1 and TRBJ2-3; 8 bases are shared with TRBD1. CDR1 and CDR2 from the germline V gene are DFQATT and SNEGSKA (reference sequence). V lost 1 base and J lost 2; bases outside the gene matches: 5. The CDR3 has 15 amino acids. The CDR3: CSARGRGRVTDTQYF. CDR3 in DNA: TGCAGTGCTAGAGGCAGGGGGCGAGTCACAGATACGCAGTATTTT.

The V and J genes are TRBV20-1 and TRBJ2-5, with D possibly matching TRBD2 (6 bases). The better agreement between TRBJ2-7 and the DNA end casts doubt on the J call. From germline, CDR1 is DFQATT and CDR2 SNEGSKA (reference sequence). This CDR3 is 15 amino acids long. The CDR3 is CSATPVRETNYEQYF. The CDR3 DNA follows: TGCAGTGCCACCCCTGTCCGGGAGACGAACTACGAGCAGTACTTC.

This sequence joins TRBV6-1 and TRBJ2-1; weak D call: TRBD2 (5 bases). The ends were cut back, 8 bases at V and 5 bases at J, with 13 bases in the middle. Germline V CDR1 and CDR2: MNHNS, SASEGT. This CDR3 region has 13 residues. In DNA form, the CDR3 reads TGTGCCAGCCGTAGTAGCGCCCACAATGAGCAGTTCTTC. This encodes CASRSSAHNEQFF.

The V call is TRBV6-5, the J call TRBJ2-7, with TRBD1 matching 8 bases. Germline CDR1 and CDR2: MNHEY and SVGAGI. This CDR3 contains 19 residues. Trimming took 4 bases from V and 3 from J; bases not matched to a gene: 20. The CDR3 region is CASSSTGTGGRYGLYEQYF. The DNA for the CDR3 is TGTGCCAGCAGTTCGACCGGGACAGGAGGAAGATACGGGCTCTACGAGCAGTACTTC.

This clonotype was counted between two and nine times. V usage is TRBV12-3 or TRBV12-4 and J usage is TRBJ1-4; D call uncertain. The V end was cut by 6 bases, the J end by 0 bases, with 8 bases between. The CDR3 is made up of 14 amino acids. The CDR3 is CASRRTSTNEKLFF. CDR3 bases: TGTGCCAGCAGGAGAACGTCAACTAATGAAAAACTGTTTTTT.

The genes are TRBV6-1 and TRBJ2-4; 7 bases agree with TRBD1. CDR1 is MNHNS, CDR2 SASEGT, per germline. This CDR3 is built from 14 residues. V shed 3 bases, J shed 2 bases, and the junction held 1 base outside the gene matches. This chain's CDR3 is CASSETGPKNIQYF. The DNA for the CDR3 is TGTGCCAGCAGTGAGACAGGGCCCAAAAACATTCAGTACTTC.

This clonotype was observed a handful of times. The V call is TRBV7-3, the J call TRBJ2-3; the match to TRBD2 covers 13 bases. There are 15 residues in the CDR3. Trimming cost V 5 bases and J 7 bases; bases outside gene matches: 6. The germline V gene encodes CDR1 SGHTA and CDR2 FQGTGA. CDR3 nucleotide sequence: TGTGCCAGCAGCGTCGGACTAGCGGGGGCAAATACGCAGTATTTT. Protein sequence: CASSVGLAGANTQYF.

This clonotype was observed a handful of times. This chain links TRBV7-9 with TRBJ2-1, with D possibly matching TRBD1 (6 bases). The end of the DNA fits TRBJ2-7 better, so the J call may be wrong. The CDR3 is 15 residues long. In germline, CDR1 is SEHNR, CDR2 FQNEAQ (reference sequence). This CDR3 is CASSPGAGPSYEQYF. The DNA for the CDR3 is TGTGCCAGCAGCCCAGGGGCAGGTCCTTCCTACGAGCAGTACTTC.

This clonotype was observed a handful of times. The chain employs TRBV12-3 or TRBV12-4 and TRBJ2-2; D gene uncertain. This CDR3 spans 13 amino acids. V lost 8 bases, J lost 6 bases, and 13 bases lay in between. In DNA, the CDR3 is TGTGCCAGCGTTTTGGCGTTCGCCGGGGAGCTGTTTTTT. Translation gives CASVLAFAGELFF.

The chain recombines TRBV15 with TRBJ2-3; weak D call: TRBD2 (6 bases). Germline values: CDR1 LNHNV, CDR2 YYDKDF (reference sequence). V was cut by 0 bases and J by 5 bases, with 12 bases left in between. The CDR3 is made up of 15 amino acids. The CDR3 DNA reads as TGTGCCACCAGCAGAGATAGGAGGGTAGGAGATACGCAGTATTTT. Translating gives CATSRDRRVGDTQYF.

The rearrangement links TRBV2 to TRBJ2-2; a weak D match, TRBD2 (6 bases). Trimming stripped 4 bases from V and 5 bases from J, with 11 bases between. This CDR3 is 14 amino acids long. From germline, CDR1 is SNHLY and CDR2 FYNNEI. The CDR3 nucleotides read TGTGCCAGCAGTGCGGAGGGTCGGACCGGGGAGCTGTTTTTT. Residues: CASSAEGRTGELFF.